The rows below give T cell receptor beta chains drawn from one sample of a study of CD8 T cells in ankylosing spondylitis. TCRdb passed the 5' RACE reads through MiXCR, listing each CDR3 protein once. The sample carries 390,000 or so distinct CDR3 sequences, approximately 20% recorded once. The source material was blood, either unsorted or a sorted T cell fraction (not recorded which). These receptors were taken from a male donor with ankylosing spondylitis. Each CDR3 is given with its conserved first and last residue. The order of the fields is V gene, J gene, clone size, D gene, CDR3 protein, CDR3 DNA. The D gene is left open where the match is weak. Where a row states a size, it is once, few, many or the class of an expanded clone; other rows omit it.

v_call: TRBV20-1; j_call: TRBJ2-2; clone_size: NA; d_call: TRBD2; cdr3_aa: CSALTSGRTGELFF; cdr3_nt: TGCAGTGCCCTGACTAGCGGGAGGACCGGGGAGCTGTTTTTT
v_call: TRBV20-1; j_call: TRBJ2-3; clone_size: once; d_call: NA; cdr3_aa: CSATSLRPPGADTQYF; cdr3_nt: TGCAGTGCTACCAGTCTCCGGCCGCCGGGCGCAGATACGCAGTATTTT
v_call: TRBV12-3/TRBV12-4; j_call: TRBJ2-7; clone_size: few; d_call: NA; cdr3_aa: CASSRSAPYEQYF; cdr3_nt: TGTGCCAGCTCCCGGTCGGCCCCCTACGAGCAGTACTTC
v_call: TRBV5-1; j_call: TRBJ2-1; clone_size: NA; d_call: TRBD2; cdr3_aa: CASSLLTPGGNEQFF; cdr3_nt: TGCGCCAGCAGCTTGCTTACTCCGGGGGGCAATGAGCAGTTCTTC
v_call: TRBV6-1; j_call: TRBJ1-2; clone_size: NA; d_call: TRBD1; cdr3_aa: CASRRDRVYGYTF; cdr3_nt: TGTGCCAGCAGACGGGACAGGGTCTATGGCTACACCTTC
v_call: TRBV9; j_call: TRBJ2-3; clone_size: NA; d_call: NA; cdr3_aa: CASSVQGGDTQYF; cdr3_nt: TGTGCCAGCAGCGTCCAAGGCGGGGATACGCAGTATTTT
v_call: TRBV10-3; j_call: TRBJ1-5; clone_size: few; d_call: NA; cdr3_aa: CAISEGHGVQPQHF; cdr3_nt: TGTGCCATCAGTGAGGGACACGGAGTTCAGCCCCAGCATTTT
v_call: TRBV11-2; j_call: TRBJ2-3; clone_size: NA; d_call: NA; cdr3_aa: CASSEVRARRWRTDTQYF; cdr3_nt: TGTGCCAGCAGCGAGGTCAGGGCCCGCAGGTGGAGGACAGATACGCAGTATTTT
v_call: TRBV28; j_call: TRBJ2-7; clone_size: NA; d_call: TRBD1; cdr3_aa: CASSFIDRVGEQYF; cdr3_nt: TGTGCCAGCAGTTTTATCGACAGGGTTGGCGAGCAGTACTTC
v_call: TRBV7-8; j_call: TRBJ1-6; clone_size: few; d_call: NA; cdr3_aa: CASSTGSQRSPLHF; cdr3_nt: TGTGCCAGCAGCACAGGGTCGCAGCGCTCACCCCTCCACTTT
v_call: TRBV12-3/TRBV12-4; j_call: TRBJ2-3; clone_size: NA; d_call: TRBD2; cdr3_aa: CASSSRLAGGPDTQYF; cdr3_nt: TGTGCCAGCAGTTCCCGACTAGCGGGAGGGCCAGATACGCAGTATTTT
v_call: TRBV9; j_call: TRBJ1-6; clone_size: NA; d_call: NA; cdr3_aa: CASSVDTSGSPLHF; cdr3_nt: TGTGCCAGCAGCGTGGACACTTCGGGTTCACCCCTCCACTTT
v_call: TRBV4-3; j_call: TRBJ2-7; clone_size: NA; d_call: NA; cdr3_aa: CASSQDAGKTGSYEQYF; cdr3_nt: TGCGCCAGCAGCCAAGACGCGGGGAAGACAGGGTCCTACGAGCAGTACTTC
v_call: TRBV12-3/TRBV12-4; j_call: TRBJ2-7; clone_size: few; d_call: NA; cdr3_aa: CASRRTQPGHEQYF; cdr3_nt: TGTGCCAGCAGAAGGACCCAGCCCGGCCACGAGCAGTACTTC
v_call: TRBV20-1; j_call: TRBJ2-1; clone_size: NA; d_call: NA; cdr3_aa: CSGVVGRTLRNEQFF; cdr3_nt: TGCAGTGGCGTAGTGGGCAGGACCCTTAGGAATGAGCAGTTCTTC
v_call: TRBV3-1; j_call: TRBJ1-4; clone_size: NA; d_call: NA; cdr3_aa: CASSQEAVNEKLFF; cdr3_nt: TGTGCCAGCAGCCAAGAGGCAGTTAATGAAAAACTGTTTTTT
v_call: TRBV4-2; j_call: TRBJ2-1; clone_size: few; d_call: NA; cdr3_aa: CASRPSGLSYNEQFF; cdr3_nt: TGTGCCAGCAGGCCAAGCGGGCTGAGCTACAATGAGCAGTTCTTC
v_call: TRBV7-9; j_call: TRBJ2-7; clone_size: NA; d_call: NA; cdr3_aa: CASSVTTGYYEQYF; cdr3_nt: TGTGCCAGCAGCGTAACGACAGGTTACTACGAGCAGTACTTC
v_call: TRBV6-2/TRBV6-3; j_call: TRBJ2-1; clone_size: few; d_call: TRBD2; cdr3_aa: CASSYGLALNEQFF; cdr3_nt: TGTGCCAGCAGTTACGGACTAGCGCTCAATGAGCAGTTCTTC
v_call: TRBV9; j_call: TRBJ2-1; clone_size: NA; d_call: NA; cdr3_aa: CASSGEDDSYEQFF; cdr3_nt: TGTGCCAGCAGCGGAGAAGATGACAGTTATGAGCAGTTCTTC
v_call: TRBV11-2; j_call: TRBJ2-1; clone_size: NA; d_call: TRBD2; cdr3_aa: CASSNSGVYNEQFF; cdr3_nt: TGTGCCAGCAGCAATAGCGGGGTGTACAATGAGCAGTTCTTC
v_call: TRBV12-5; j_call: TRBJ2-7; clone_size: NA; d_call: NA; cdr3_aa: CASGLVLGRPYEQYF; cdr3_nt: TGTGCTAGTGGTTTGGTACTGGGTAGACCCTACGAGCAGTACTTC
v_call: TRBV3-1; j_call: TRBJ1-1; clone_size: few; d_call: TRBD1; cdr3_aa: CASSPRSETGVPEIFF; cdr3_nt: TGTGCCAGCAGCCCAAGATCCGAGACAGGGGTGCCTGAAATTTTCTTT
v_call: TRBV19; j_call: TRBJ1-1; clone_size: NA; d_call: NA; cdr3_aa: CASSPQSGWGRNNTEAFF; cdr3_nt: TGTGCCAGTAGTCCGCAGTCCGGTTGGGGCAGGAATAACACTGAAGCTTTCTTT
v_call: TRBV9; j_call: TRBJ2-2; clone_size: many; d_call: NA; cdr3_aa: CASSAQVSFPRTGELFF; cdr3_nt: TGTGCCAGCAGCGCCCAAGTGAGCTTCCCCCGCACCGGGGAGCTGTTTTTT
v_call: TRBV5-1; j_call: TRBJ1-1; clone_size: few; d_call: NA; cdr3_aa: CASSRGGWGSENTEAFF; cdr3_nt: TGCGCCAGCAGCCGGGGAGGGTGGGGGTCGGAGAACACTGAAGCTTTCTTT
v_call: TRBV5-1; j_call: TRBJ2-7; clone_size: few; d_call: TRBD1; cdr3_aa: CASSEPGQMYEQYF; cdr3_nt: TGCGCCAGCAGCGAACCGGGACAGATGTACGAGCAGTACTTC
v_call: TRBV20-1; j_call: TRBJ1-1; clone_size: few; d_call: NA; cdr3_aa: CSATQTDVYTEAFF; cdr3_nt: TGCAGTGCTACACAGACTGACGTTTACACTGAAGCTTTCTTT
v_call: TRBV15; j_call: TRBJ1-1; clone_size: few; d_call: NA; cdr3_aa: CATSREFKGTVNTEAFF; cdr3_nt: TGTGCCACCAGCAGAGAGTTTAAGGGGACGGTCAACACTGAAGCTTTCTTT
v_call: TRBV5-1; j_call: TRBJ2-5; clone_size: NA; d_call: NA; cdr3_aa: CASSLDRNGETQYF; cdr3_nt: TGCGCCAGCAGCTTGGATAGAAATGGGGAGACCCAGTACTTC
v_call: TRBV14; j_call: TRBJ2-3; clone_size: NA; d_call: NA; cdr3_aa: CASSRGPWDTQYF; cdr3_nt: TGTGCCAGCAGCCGAGGGCCCTGGGATACGCAGTATTTT
v_call: TRBV20-1; j_call: TRBJ2-1; clone_size: NA; d_call: TRBD2; cdr3_aa: CSASGLAGVYEQFF; cdr3_nt: TGCAGTGCTAGCGGACTAGCGGGAGTTTATGAGCAGTTCTTC
v_call: TRBV5-1; j_call: TRBJ2-1; clone_size: few; d_call: TRBD2; cdr3_aa: CASSPSGSPAANNEQFF; cdr3_nt: TGCGCCAGCAGCCCTAGCGGGAGCCCTGCCGCGAACAATGAGCAGTTCTTC
v_call: TRBV29-1; j_call: TRBJ1-1; clone_size: NA; d_call: NA; cdr3_aa: CSVEGQGAFF; cdr3_nt: TGCAGCGTTGAAGGCCAGGGAGCTTTCTTT
v_call: TRBV28; j_call: TRBJ2-7; clone_size: few; d_call: NA; cdr3_aa: CASSSPGQTLYEQYF; cdr3_nt: TGTGCCAGCAGTTCCCCGGGACAAACTTTATACGAGCAGTACTTC
v_call: TRBV20-1; j_call: TRBJ1-5; clone_size: NA; d_call: TRBD1; cdr3_aa: CSAPTGASQPQHF; cdr3_nt: TGCAGTGCACCGACAGGGGCGAGTCAGCCCCAGCATTTT
v_call: TRBV28; j_call: TRBJ2-7; clone_size: NA; d_call: NA; cdr3_aa: CASSSPGAGGNEQYF; cdr3_nt: TGTGCCAGCAGTTCCCCCGGGGCCGGGGGAAACGAGCAGTACTTC
v_call: TRBV29-1; j_call: TRBJ1-1; clone_size: few; d_call: NA; cdr3_aa: CSVEMTGSNTEAFF; cdr3_nt: TGCAGCGTTGAGATGACAGGATCGAACACTGAAGCTTTCTTT
v_call: TRBV20-1; j_call: TRBJ2-3; clone_size: few; d_call: NA; cdr3_aa: CSAPSPDTQYF; cdr3_nt: TGCAGTGCCCCAAGCCCAGATACGCAGTATTTT
v_call: TRBV5-6; j_call: TRBJ2-1; clone_size: many; d_call: NA; cdr3_aa: CASSLEGNEQFF; cdr3_nt: TGTGCCAGCAGCTTGGAGGGCAATGAGCAGTTCTTC
v_call: TRBV18; j_call: TRBJ2-2; clone_size: NA; d_call: TRBD1; cdr3_aa: CASSPQQGANTGELFF; cdr3_nt: TGTGCCAGCTCACCACAGCAGGGGGCGAACACCGGGGAGCTGTTTTTT
v_call: TRBV18; j_call: TRBJ1-2; clone_size: few; d_call: NA; cdr3_aa: CASSPPGGDNYGYTF; cdr3_nt: TGTGCCAGCTCACCACCGGGAGGGGACAACTATGGCTACACCTTC